A selection of T cell receptor beta chains follows, all from one sample in a study of technical replicates of blood from several donors. TCRdb's copy holds only in-frame clones and misses some; the assay was immunoSEQ multiplex PCR. In the table there are approximately 31,000 clones, approximately 94% of which are singletons. The source material was PBMCs. The source is a human donor in good health. Some clones in this sample may be carry-over from other donors' samples. Both conserved end residues are part of each CDR3. Each record gives: V gene, J gene, D gene, clone size, CDR3 DNA, CDR3 protein. D genes are given only for firm matches. Size values are once, few and many counts, or a class for expanded clones, and some rows have none.

>TRBV5-4|TRBJ1-1|NA|once
TGTGCCAGCAGCCGGGTTCTGAACACTGAAGCTTTCTTT
CASSRVLNTEAFF
>TRBV2|TRBJ2-3|NA|once
TGTGCCAGCAGTGTCCGGGGGACGGGGACAGATACGCAGTATTTT
CASSVRGTGTDTQYF
>TRBV19|TRBJ2-4|NA|NA
TGTGCCAGTAGTATAGAGGCCGGACAGACAAAAATAGCCAAAAACATTCAGTACTTC
CASSIEAGQTKIAKNIQYF
>TRBV6-1|TRBJ1-5|TRBD1|NA
TGTGCCAGCAACCGGGACAGGGAAGGCAATCAGCCCCAGCATTTT
CASNRDREGNQPQHF
>TRBV20-1|TRBJ2-3|NA|NA
TGCAGTGCTAGATTCCAAGATACGCAGTATTTT
CSARFQDTQYF
>TRBV7-9|TRBJ2-5|TRBD1|NA
TGTGCCAGCAGCCCGGACAGGGTGGGAGAGACCCAGTACTTC
CASSPDRVGETQYF
>TRBV11-2|TRBJ2-2|NA|NA
TGTGCCAGCAGCTTAGTGCAGGCCGGGGAGCTGTTTTTT
CASSLVQAGELFF
>TRBV5-6|TRBJ2-7|NA|NA
TGTGCCAGCAGCTTGATCGGTTACGAGCAGTACTTC
CASSLIGYEQYF
>TRBV7-2|TRBJ2-2|TRBD1|NA
TGTGCCAGCAGCTCGGGACAGGGAATTAACACCGGGGAGCTGTTTTTT
CASSSGQGINTGELFF
>TRBV5-1|TRBJ1-1|NA|NA
TGCGCCAGCAGCTTGTTGTCTCGGAACACTGAAGCTTTCTTT
CASSLLSRNTEAFF
>TRBV30|TRBJ1-6|TRBD1|NA
TGTGCCTGGGACAGGGGGGATTCACCCCTCCACTTT
CAWDRGDSPLHF
>TRBV15|TRBJ2-3|NA|NA
TGTGCCACCAGCAGTCAGGTTACGGTAGCGTCAGCAAGGGGCACAGATACGCAGTATTTT
CATSSQVTVASARGTDTQYF
>TRBV25-1|TRBJ2-7|TRBD2|NA
TGTGCCAGCAGTTACGGGGGGATCAACGAGCAGTACTTC
CASSYGGINEQYF
>TRBV7-9|TRBJ1-1|TRBD1|NA
TGTGCCAGCAGCTCAGGACAGGGGGCGACGCGGGGCACTGAAGCTTTCTTT
CASSSGQGATRGTEAFF
>TRBV4-2|TRBJ2-7|NA|once
TGTGCCAGCAGCCAGGGACTTACCCTTTCCTACGAGCAGTACTTC
CASSQGLTLSYEQYF
>TRBV6-1|TRBJ1-6|TRBD1|few
TGTGCCAGCAGGGACCGGGACAGATTGAATTCACCCCTCCACTTT
CASRDRDRLNSPLHF
>TRBV7-2|TRBJ2-5|TRBD2|NA
TGTGCCAGCAGCTTCGATGGGACTAGCGGGCAAGAGACCCAGTACTTC
CASSFDGTSGQETQYF
>TRBV2|TRBJ1-2|TRBD1|once
TGTGCCAGCAGGGGACAGGGCAACTATGGCTACACCTTC
CASRGQGNYGYTF
>TRBV4-3|TRBJ2-7|NA|NA
TGCGCCAGCAGCCAAGATCGAGGGCAGAACTACGAGCAGTACTTC
CASSQDRGQNYEQYF
>TRBV29-1|TRBJ1-2|NA|NA
TGCAGCGTTGGGGGGCAGAAAATAAACTATGGCTACACCTTC
CSVGGQKINYGYTF
>TRBV5-4|TRBJ2-1|TRBD2|NA
TGTGCCAGCAGGGGAGGGACTAGCGGGAGGTTGGAGGAGTTCTTC
CASRGGTSGRLEEFF
>TRBV15|TRBJ1-2|NA|NA
TGTGCCACCAGCAGAGATAAGGGGGTGGGCAACTATGGCTACACCTTC
CATSRDKGVGNYGYTF
>TRBV7-9|TRBJ2-2|TRBD1|once
TGTGCCAGCAGGGACAGGGTGATCGGGGAGCTGTTTTTT
CASRDRVIGELFF
>TRBV7-2|TRBJ1-2|TRBD1|few
TGTGCCAGCAGCTTCGGGACAGCTACCACCTATGGCTACACCTTC
CASSFGTATTYGYTF
>TRBV4-1|TRBJ1-1|TRBD1|once
TGCGCCAGCAGCCAACAAGACAGGGTGGGAACTGAAGCTTTCTTT
CASSQQDRVGTEAFF
>TRBV5-1|TRBJ2-3|NA|NA
TGCGCCAGCAGCTTGGAGGCGGGCCACACAGATACGCAGTATTTT
CASSLEAGHTDTQYF
>TRBV30|TRBJ2-7|TRBD2|NA
TGTGCCTGGCGGGCGGGAGGGCAACACGAGCAGTACTTC
CAWRAGGQHEQYF
>TRBV18|TRBJ2-2|NA|once
TGTGCCAGCTCACCAGAAGCACGGGAGCTGTTTTTT
CASSPEARELFF
>TRBV6-5|TRBJ1-5|TRBD1|once
TGTGCCAGCAGTTACTCGACAGGGGTAGACCAGCCCCAGCATTTT
CASSYSTGVDQPQHF
>TRBV18|TRBJ1-1|NA|NA
TGTGCCAGTCCCCCGGACGGGGGAAGGTTGGAAGCTTTCTTT
CASPPDGGRLEAFF
>TRBV7-3|TRBJ2-1|TRBD2|once
TGTGCCAGCAGCTTATCCGTTGGGGGGAGGGCCTACAATGAGCAGTTCTTC
CASSLSVGGRAYNEQFF
>TRBV29-1|TRBJ1-1|NA|NA
TGCAGCGTGGAGCCAACAGCGGGGAGGTGGGCTTTCTTT
CSVEPTAGRWAFF
>TRBV5-1|TRBJ1-4|NA|NA
TGCGCCAGCACCCGCGGGGGGGCGAATGGTGAAAAACTGTTTTTT
CASTRGGANGEKLFF
>TRBV6-6|TRBJ1-1|NA|NA
TGTGCCAGCGGGAGGGACTCCGAAGCTTTCTTT
CASGRDSEAFF
>TRBV6-1|TRBJ1-3|TRBD1|NA
TGTGCCAGCAGTGAAGCCGGGACAGGAGTCTCTGGAAACACCATATATTTT
CASSEAGTGVSGNTIYF
>TRBV19|TRBJ2-1|TRBD2|NA
TGTGCCAGTAGGGCCGGGGGGACGAACTCCTACAATGAGCAGTTCTTC
CASRAGGTNSYNEQFF
>TRBV18|TRBJ1-4|NA|NA
TGTGCCAGCTCACCACGGGTCCGGGTAGATGAAAAACTGTTTTTT
CASSPRVRVDEKLFF
>TRBV5-6|TRBJ2-2|TRBD2|NA
TGTGCCAGCAGCTCCTTACAGGAGCGGGGCACCGGGGAGCTGTTTTTT
CASSSLQERGTGELFF
>TRBV4-3|TRBJ2-2|NA|NA
TGCGCCAGCAGCCTCGGGGATGGGACCGGGGAGCTGTTTTTT
CASSLGDGTGELFF
>TRBV29-1|TRBJ1-1|TRBD1|NA
TGCAGCGTTGAATGGGGGACAGGGAGGATGAACACTGAAGCTTTCTTT
CSVEWGTGRMNTEAFF
>TRBV5-1|TRBJ2-7|TRBD1|NA
TGCGCCAGCAGCCCGGGGGATTATGGCAGGGGGCGATACGAGCAGTACTTC
CASSPGDYGRGRYEQYF
>TRBV29-1|TRBJ2-1|TRBD2|NA
TGCAGCGCCGGGACTAGCGGGTACAATGAGCAGTTCTTC
CSAGTSGYNEQFF
>TRBV2|TRBJ1-2|TRBD1|NA
TGTGCCAGCAGTTCGGGACAGGGGAACTATGGCTACACCTTC
CASSSGQGNYGYTF
>TRBV2|TRBJ2-7|NA|once
TGTGCCAGCAGTGAGCCAGCGGGCGAGCAGTACTTC
CASSEPAGEQYF
>TRBV6-5|TRBJ2-7|TRBD2|NA
TGTGCCAGCAGTTACTCGGCGGGGGGCGGCTACGAGCAGTACTTC
CASSYSAGGGYEQYF
>TRBV4-2|TRBJ1-3|NA|once
TGTGCCAGCAGCCTCCAAACACATACTACAGGTTTTAGCTCTGGAAACACCATATATTTT
CASSLQTHTTGFSSGNTIYF
>TRBV10-3|TRBJ1-2|TRBD1|NA
TGTGCCAGCCGAGGACAGGAGCTCCACTATGGCTACACCTTC
CASRGQELHYGYTF
>TRBV5-6|TRBJ1-3|NA|NA
TGTGCCAGCAGCTTACGTCTGAGCTCTGGAAACACCATATATTTT
CASSLRLSSGNTIYF
>TRBV29-1|TRBJ1-2|NA|NA
TGCAGCGTGGAGCTACAGGGTACGGGAGGCTACACCTTC
CSVELQGTGGYTF
>TRBV7-9|TRBJ2-1|TRBD2|NA
TGTGCCAGCAGCCCGATCCCCTCCCTCCGACTAGCGCTCTACAATGAGCAGTTCTTC
CASSPIPSLRLALYNEQFF
>TRBV7-2|TRBJ1-1|TRBD1|few
TGTGCCAGCAGCGAGAGACAGGGTGGCACTGAAGCTTTCTTT
CASSERQGGTEAFF
>TRBV19|TRBJ2-1|TRBD2|NA
TGTGCCAGTAGCCCGAGGACTAGCGGATACAATGAGCAGTTCTTC
CASSPRTSGYNEQFF